Listed below are T cell receptor beta chains from one sample, sequenced in a study of monozygotic twins with inflammatory bowel disease. TCRdb re-called the 5' RACE reads; every CDR3 protein appears as one record, without DNA. The listing records more than 300,000 distinct CDR3 sequences. The specimen sequenced was blood. These receptors were taken from a human donor with ulcerative colitis or Crohn's disease, or a healthy co-twin of an affected twin (not recorded which). Both conserved end residues are part of each CDR3. Each record gives: CDR3 protein, J gene, V gene.

CDR3 protein: CSASSGQPQHF
J gene: TRBJ1-5
V gene: TRBV20-1

CDR3 protein: CASSFFGNAKNIQYF
J gene: TRBJ2-4
V gene: TRBV28

CDR3 protein: CATSDPAGTGGNYGYTF
J gene: TRBJ1-2
V gene: TRBV24-1

CDR3 protein: CASSPFSAAMNTEAFF
J gene: TRBJ1-1
V gene: TRBV4-3

CDR3 protein: CASSPSGGEYNEQFF
J gene: TRBJ2-1
V gene: TRBV7-9

CDR3 protein: CASSVRDRRTGNTIYF
J gene: TRBJ1-3
V gene: TRBV6-1

CDR3 protein: CASSSRDTQYF
J gene: TRBJ2-3
V gene: TRBV12-3/TRBV12-4

CDR3 protein: CASTEGGGDGYTF
J gene: TRBJ1-2
V gene: TRBV6-1

CDR3 protein: CASSKEQRRPLHF
J gene: TRBJ1-6
V gene: TRBV4-3

CDR3 protein: CASNLPGRTSYEQYF
J gene: TRBJ2-7
V gene: TRBV2

CDR3 protein: CASSLATPGLGYEQYF
J gene: TRBJ2-7
V gene: TRBV5-1

CDR3 protein: CSARAKGDHIMDEQFF
J gene: TRBJ2-1
V gene: TRBV20-1

CDR3 protein: CAGSQDFAHPGGQEETQYF
J gene: TRBJ2-5
V gene: TRBV4-3

CDR3 protein: CSAPDRIAYEQYF
J gene: TRBJ2-7
V gene: TRBV20-1

CDR3 protein: CASSVGGRPGAGETQYF
J gene: TRBJ2-5
V gene: TRBV9

CDR3 protein: CASSSGQGHTGELFF
J gene: TRBJ2-2
V gene: TRBV5-1

CDR3 protein: CSAATGFTDTQYF
J gene: TRBJ2-3
V gene: TRBV29-1

CDR3 protein: CASSSDRVRTYEQYF
J gene: TRBJ2-7
V gene: TRBV7-9

CDR3 protein: CASSYDSGTLYGYTF
J gene: TRBJ1-2
V gene: TRBV6-5

CDR3 protein: CASSLGGAVYEQYF
J gene: TRBJ2-7
V gene: TRBV7-2

CDR3 protein: CASSIGTPDGYGYTF
J gene: TRBJ1-2
V gene: TRBV9

CDR3 protein: CASSSNSPEQYF
J gene: TRBJ2-7
V gene: TRBV11-3

CDR3 protein: CASSPTLVGTEAFF
J gene: TRBJ1-1
V gene: TRBV7-3

CDR3 protein: CASTPGSVQGTDTQYF
J gene: TRBJ2-3
V gene: TRBV5-1

CDR3 protein: CASSFGASSYNEQFF
J gene: TRBJ2-1
V gene: TRBV7-2

CDR3 protein: CASSLADGGETQYF
J gene: TRBJ2-5
V gene: TRBV12-3/TRBV12-4